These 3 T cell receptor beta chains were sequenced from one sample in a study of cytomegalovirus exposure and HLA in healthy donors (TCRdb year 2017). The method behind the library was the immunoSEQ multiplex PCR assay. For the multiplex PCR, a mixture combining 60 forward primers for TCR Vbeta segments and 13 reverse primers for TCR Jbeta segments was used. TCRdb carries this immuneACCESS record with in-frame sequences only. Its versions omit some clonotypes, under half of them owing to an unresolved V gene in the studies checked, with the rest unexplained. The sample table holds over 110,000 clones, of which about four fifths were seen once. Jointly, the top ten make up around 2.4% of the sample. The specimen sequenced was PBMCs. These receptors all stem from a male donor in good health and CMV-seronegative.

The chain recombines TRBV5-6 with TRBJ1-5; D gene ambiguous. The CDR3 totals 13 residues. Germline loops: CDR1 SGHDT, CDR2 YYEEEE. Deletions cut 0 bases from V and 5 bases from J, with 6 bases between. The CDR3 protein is CASSLEPDQPQHF. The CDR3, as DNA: TGTGCCAGCAGCTTGGAACCGGATCAGCCCCAGCATTTT.

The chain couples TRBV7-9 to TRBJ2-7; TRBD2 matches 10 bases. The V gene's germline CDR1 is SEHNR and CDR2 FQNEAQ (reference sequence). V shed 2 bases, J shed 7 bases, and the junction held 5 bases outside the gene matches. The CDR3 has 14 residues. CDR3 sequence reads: CASSLFSGREEQYF. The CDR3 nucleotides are TGTGCCAGCAGCTTATTCAGCGGGAGGGAAGAGCAGTACTTC. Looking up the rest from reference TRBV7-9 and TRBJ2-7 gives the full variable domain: DTGVSQNPRHKITKRGQNVTFRCDPISEHNRLYWYRQTLGQGPEFLTYFQNEAQLEKSRLLSDRFSAERPKGSFSTLEIQRTEQGDSAMYLCASSLFSGREEQYFGPGTRLTVT.

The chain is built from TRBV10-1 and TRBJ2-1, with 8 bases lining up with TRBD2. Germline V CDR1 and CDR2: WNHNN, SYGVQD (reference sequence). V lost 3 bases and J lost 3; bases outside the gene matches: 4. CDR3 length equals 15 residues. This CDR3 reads CASSEGSGDYNEQFF. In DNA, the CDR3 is TGCGCCAGCAGTGAAGGTAGCGGGGACTACAATGAGCAGTTCTTC.